This entry concerns a single T cell receptor beta chain. Sequenced by immunoSEQ multiplex PCR; TCRdb stores in-frame clones only, minus some. The sample includes 150,000 to 200,000 clones, around 90% of them seen just once. These data come from a study of control samples from healthy donors and cancer patients. Trimming shortened V by 4 bases and J by 5 bases, and 17 bases separated the two germline ends. The CDR3 totals 15 residues. Per the germline V gene, CDR1 is LNHDA and CDR2 is SQIVND (reference sequence). This clonotype originated in a woman in her 40s in good health. V is TRBV19 and J is TRBJ1-1; a possible D gene is TRBD1 (5 bases). Sequenced sample: blood. CDR3 loop: CASSTITGFKTEAFF. The CDR3 nucleotides are TGTGCCAGTAGTACAATTACAGGTTTCAAGACTGAAGCTTTCTTT.